This TCR beta chain was captured by sequencing in a study of control samples from healthy donors and cancer patients. TCRdb's copy holds only in-frame clones and misses some; the assay was immunoSEQ multiplex PCR. The sample carries under 200,000 clones, about nine tenths recorded once. The V gene lost 7 bases and the J gene lost 1 base, with 15 bases spanning the gap. This CDR3 has 15 residues. Per germline, CDR1 MNHNS and CDR2 SASEGT. The V call is TRBV6-1, the J call TRBJ2-3; TRBD2 might be the D (6 bases). The receptor was derived from a woman in her 30s in good health. The sequencing sample was made of blood. CDR3 coding DNA: TGTGCCAGCACCAAGACTAGTTTAGGCACAGATACGCAGTATTTT. Its protein product is CASTKTSLGTDTQYF.